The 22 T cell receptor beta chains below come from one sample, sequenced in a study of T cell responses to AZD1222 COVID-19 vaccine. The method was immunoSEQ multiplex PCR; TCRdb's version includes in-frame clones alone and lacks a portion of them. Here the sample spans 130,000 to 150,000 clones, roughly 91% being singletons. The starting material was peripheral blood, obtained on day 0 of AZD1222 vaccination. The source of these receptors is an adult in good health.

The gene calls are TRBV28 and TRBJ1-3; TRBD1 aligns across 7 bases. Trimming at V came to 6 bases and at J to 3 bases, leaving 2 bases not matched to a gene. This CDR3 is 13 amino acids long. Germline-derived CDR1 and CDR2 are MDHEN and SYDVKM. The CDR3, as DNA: TGTGCCAGCAGCAACAGGGGTGGAAACACCATATATTTT. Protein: CASSNRGGNTIYF.

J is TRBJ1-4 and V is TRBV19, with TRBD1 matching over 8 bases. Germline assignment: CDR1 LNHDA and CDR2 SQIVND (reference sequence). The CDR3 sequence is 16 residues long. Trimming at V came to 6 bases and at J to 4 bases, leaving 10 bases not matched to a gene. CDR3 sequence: CASSIFRGQGNEKLFF. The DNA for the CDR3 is TGTGCCAGTAGCATCTTCCGAGGACAGGGTAATGAAAAACTGTTTTTT.

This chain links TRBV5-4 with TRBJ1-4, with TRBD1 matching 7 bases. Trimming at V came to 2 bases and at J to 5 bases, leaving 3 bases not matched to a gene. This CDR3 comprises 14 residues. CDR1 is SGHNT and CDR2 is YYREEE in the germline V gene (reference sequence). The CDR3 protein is CASSFSGQNEKLFF. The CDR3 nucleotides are TGTGCCAGCAGCTTCTCGGGACAGAATGAAAAACTGTTTTTT.

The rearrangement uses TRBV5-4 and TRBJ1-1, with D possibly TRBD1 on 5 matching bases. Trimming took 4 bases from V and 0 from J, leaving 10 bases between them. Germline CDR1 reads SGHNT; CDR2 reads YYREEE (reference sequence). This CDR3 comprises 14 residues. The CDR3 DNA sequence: TGTGCCAGCAGCCCGGGGGGATTGAACACTGAAGCTTTCTTT. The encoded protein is CASSPGGLNTEAFF. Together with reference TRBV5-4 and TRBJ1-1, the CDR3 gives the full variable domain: ETGVTQSPTHLIKTRGQQVTLRCSSQSGHNTVSWYQQALGQGPQFIFQYYREEENGRGNFPPRFSGLQFPNYSSELNVNALELDDSALYLCASSPGGLNTEAFFGQGTRLTVV.

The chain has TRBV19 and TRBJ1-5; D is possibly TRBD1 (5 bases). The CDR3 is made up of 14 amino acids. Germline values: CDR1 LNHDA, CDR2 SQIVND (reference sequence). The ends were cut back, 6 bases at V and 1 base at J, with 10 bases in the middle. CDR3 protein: CASRAGLSNQPQHF. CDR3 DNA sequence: TGTGCCAGTAGGGCGGGACTGAGCAATCAGCCCCAGCATTTT. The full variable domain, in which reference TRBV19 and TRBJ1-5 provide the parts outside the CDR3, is DGGITQSPKYLFRKEGQNVTLSCEQNLNHDAMYWYRQDPGQGLRLIYYSQIVNDFQKGDIAEGYSVSREKKESFPLTVTSAQKNPTAFYLCASRAGLSNQPQHFGDGTRLSIL.

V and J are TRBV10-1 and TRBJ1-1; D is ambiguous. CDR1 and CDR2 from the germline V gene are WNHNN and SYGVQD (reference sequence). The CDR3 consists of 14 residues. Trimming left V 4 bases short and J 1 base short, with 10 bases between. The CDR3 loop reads CASSVARGNTEAFF. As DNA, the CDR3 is TGCGCCAGCAGTGTGGCCCGTGGGAACACTGAAGCTTTCTTT.

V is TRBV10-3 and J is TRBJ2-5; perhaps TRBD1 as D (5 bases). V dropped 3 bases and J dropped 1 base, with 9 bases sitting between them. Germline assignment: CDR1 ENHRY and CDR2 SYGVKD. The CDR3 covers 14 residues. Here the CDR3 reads CAISDRVVQETQYF. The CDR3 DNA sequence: TGTGCCATCAGTGACAGGGTGGTCCAAGAGACCCAGTACTTC.

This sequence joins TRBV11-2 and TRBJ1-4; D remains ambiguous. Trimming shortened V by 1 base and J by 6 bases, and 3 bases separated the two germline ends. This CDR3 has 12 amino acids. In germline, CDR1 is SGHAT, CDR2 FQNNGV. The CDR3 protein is CASSLVDEKLFF. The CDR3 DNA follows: TGTGCCAGCAGCTTAGTGGATGAAAAACTGTTTTTT.

CDR3 bases: TGTGCCAGCAGCGCCGGACGGGATGAAAAACTGTTTTTT. Translated: CASSAGRDEKLFF. The chain is built from TRBV13 and TRBJ1-4, with D unresolved. The V end was cut by 5 bases, the J end by 6 bases, with 10 bases between. Per the germline V gene, CDR1 is PRHDT and CDR2 is FYEKMQ (reference sequence). The length of the CDR3 is 13 residues.

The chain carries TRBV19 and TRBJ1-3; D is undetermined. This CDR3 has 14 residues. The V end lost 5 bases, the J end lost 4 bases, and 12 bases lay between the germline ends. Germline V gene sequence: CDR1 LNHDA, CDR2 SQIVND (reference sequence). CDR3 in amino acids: CASSPGRAGNTIYF. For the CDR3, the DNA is TGTGCCAGTAGTCCCGGGCGGGCCGGAAACACCATATATTTT.

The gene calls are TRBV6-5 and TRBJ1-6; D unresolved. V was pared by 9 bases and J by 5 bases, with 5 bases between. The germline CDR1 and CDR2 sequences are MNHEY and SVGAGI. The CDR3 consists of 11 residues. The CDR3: CASSDNSPLHF. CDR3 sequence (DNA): TGTGCCAGTTCCGATAATTCACCCCTCCACTTT.

For the CDR3, the DNA is TGTGCCAGCAGTAGGGGCAGGAACTATGGCTACACCTTC. Translation gives CASSRGRNYGYTF. The chain combines TRBV27 with TRBJ1-2; possible D gene TRBD1, 5 bases. This CDR3 has 13 residues. From germline, CDR1 is MNHEY and CDR2 SMNVEV (reference sequence). The V end lost 5 bases, the J end lost 2 bases, and 9 bases lay between the germline ends.

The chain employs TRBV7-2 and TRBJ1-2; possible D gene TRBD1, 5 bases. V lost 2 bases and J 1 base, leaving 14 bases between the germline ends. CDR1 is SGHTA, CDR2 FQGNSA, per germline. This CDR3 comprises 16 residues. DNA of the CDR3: TGTGCCAGCAGCTTATCGAGGGGCGCGGGTAACTATGGCTACACCTTC. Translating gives CASSLSRGAGNYGYTF.

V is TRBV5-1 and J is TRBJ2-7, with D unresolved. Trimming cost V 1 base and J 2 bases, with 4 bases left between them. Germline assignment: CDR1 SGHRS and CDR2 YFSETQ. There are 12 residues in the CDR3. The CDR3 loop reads CASSLTTYEQYF. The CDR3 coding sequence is TGCGCCAGCAGCTTGACTACCTACGAGCAGTACTTC.

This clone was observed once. CDR3 nucleotides: TGCAGCTCCCGAAAGGGACAGGGTCGTGAAGCTTTCTTT. Its translation: CSSRKGQGREAFF. V usage is TRBV29-1 and J usage is TRBJ1-1; 9 positions match TRBD1. The V and J ends lost 8 bases and 7 bases, in that order; junction bases with no gene match: 11. Germline CDR1 and CDR2: SQVTM and ANQGSEA. CDR3 length: 13 amino acids. Looking up the rest from reference TRBV29-1 and TRBJ1-1 gives the full variable domain: SAVISQKPSRDICQRGTSLTIQCQVDSQVTMMFWYRQQPGQSLTLIATANQGSEATYESGFVIDKFPISRPNLTFSTLTVSNMSPEDSSIYLCSSRKGQGREAFFGQGTRLTVV.

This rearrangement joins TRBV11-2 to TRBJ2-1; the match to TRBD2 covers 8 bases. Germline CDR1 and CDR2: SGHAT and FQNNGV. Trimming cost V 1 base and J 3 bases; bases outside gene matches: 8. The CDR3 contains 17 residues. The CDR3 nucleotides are TGTGCCAGCAGCTTAGCGGGAGGGCCTATGGGCTACAATGAGCAGTTCTTC. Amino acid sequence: CASSLAGGPMGYNEQFF.

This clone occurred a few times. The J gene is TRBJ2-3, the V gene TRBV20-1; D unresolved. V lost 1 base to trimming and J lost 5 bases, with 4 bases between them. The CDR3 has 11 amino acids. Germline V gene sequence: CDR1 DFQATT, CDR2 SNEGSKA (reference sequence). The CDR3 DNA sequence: TGCAGTGCTAGAGCGGGAGATACGCAGTATTTT. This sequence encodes CSARAGDTQYF.

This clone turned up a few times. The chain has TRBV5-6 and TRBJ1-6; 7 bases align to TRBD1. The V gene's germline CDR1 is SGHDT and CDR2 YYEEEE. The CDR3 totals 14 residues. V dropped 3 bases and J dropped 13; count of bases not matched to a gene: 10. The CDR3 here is CASSSTGSLVPLHF. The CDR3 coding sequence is TGTGCCAGCAGCTCGACAGGGAGCTTGGTTCCCCTCCACTTT.

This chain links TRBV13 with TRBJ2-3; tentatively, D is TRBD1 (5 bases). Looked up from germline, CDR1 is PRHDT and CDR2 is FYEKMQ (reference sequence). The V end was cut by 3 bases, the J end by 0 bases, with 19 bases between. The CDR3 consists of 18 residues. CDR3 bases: TGTGCCAGCAGCTTGTTGTCGAGACTCAGGGTTAGCACAGATACGCAGTATTTT. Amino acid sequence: CASSLLSRLRVSTDTQYF.

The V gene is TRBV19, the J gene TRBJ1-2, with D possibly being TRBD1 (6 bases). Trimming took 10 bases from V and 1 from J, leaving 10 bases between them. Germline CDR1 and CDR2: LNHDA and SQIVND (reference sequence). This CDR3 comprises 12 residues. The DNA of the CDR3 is TGTGCCACCGGACAGTATAACTATGGCTACACCTTC. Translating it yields CATGQYNYGYTF.

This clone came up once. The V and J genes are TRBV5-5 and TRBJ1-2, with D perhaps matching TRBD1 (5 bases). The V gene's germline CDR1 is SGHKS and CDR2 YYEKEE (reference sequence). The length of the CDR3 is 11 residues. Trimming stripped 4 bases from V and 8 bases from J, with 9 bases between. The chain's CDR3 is CASSTGAGYTF. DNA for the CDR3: TGTGCCAGCAGCACCGGGGCCGGCTACACCTTC.

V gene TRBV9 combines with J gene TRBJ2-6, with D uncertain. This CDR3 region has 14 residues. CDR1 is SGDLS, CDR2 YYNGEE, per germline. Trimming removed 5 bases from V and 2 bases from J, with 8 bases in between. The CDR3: CASRPWPGANVLTF. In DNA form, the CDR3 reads TGTGCCAGCAGACCTTGGCCTGGGGCCAACGTCCTGACTTTC.